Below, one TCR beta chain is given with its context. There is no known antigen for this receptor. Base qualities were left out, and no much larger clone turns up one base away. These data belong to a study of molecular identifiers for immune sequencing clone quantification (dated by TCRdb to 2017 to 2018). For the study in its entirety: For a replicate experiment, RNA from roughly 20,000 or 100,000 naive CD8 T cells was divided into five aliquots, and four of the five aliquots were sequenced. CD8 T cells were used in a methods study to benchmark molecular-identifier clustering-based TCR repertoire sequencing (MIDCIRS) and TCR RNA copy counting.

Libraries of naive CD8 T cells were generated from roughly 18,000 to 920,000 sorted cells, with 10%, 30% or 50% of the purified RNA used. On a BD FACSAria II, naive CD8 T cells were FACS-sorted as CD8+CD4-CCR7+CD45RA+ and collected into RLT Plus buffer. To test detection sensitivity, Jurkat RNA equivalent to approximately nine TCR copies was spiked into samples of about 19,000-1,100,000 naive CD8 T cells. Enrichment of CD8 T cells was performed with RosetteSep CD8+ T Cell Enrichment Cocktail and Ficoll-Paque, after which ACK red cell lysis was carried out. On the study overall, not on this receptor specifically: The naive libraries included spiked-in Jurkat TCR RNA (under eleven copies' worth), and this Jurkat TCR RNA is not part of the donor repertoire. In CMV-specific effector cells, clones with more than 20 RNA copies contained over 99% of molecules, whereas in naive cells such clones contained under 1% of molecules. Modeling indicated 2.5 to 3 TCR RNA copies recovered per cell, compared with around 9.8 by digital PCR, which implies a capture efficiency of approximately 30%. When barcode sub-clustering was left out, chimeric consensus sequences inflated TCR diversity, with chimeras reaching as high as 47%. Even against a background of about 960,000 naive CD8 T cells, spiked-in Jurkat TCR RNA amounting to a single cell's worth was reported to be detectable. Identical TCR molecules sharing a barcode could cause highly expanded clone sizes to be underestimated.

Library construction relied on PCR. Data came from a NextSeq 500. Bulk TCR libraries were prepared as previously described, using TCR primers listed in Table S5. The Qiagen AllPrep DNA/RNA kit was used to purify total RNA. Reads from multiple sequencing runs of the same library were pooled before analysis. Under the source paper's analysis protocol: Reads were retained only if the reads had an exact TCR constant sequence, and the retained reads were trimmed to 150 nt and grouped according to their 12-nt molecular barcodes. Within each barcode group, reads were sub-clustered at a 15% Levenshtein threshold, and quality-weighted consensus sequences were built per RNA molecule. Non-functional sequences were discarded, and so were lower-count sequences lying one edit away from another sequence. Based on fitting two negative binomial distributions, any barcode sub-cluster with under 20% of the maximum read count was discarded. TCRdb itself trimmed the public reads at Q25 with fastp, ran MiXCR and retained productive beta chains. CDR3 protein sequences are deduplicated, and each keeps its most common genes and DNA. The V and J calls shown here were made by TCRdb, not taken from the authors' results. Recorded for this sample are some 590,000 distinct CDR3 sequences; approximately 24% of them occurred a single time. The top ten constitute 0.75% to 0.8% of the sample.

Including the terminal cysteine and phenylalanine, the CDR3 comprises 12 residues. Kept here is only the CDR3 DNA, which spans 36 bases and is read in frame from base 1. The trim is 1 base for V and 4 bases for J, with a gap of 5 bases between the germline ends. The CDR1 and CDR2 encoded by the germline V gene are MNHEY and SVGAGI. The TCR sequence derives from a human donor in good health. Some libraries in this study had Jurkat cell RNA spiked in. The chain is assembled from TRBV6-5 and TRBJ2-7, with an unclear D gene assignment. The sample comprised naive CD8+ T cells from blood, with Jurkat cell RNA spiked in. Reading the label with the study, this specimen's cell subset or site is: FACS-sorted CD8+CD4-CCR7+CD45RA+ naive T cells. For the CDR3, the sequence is CASSYYQYEQYF. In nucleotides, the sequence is TGTGCCAGCAGTTACTATCAGTACGAGCAGTACTTC.